This T cell receptor (beta chain) was captured in a study of control samples from healthy donors and cancer patients. Using immunoSEQ multiplex PCR, the repertoire was profiled, and TCRdb retains in-frame clones only, with some absent. The sample lists around 76,000 clones; around 90% were seen once. Germline V gene data show CDR1 as SGHRS and CDR2 as YFSETQ. CDR3 length equals 15 residues. V was clipped by 0 bases and J by 5 bases; unmatched bases: 5. The sample comprised PBMCs. This TCR was recovered from a woman aged 50 to 60 with colorectal cancer. The chain is built from TRBV5-1 and TRBJ2-5, with 9 bases matching TRBD1. CDR3: CASSLDRGQWETQYF. CDR3 DNA: TGCGCCAGCAGCTTGGACAGGGGGCAATGGGAGACCCAGTACTTC.